Below, 11 T cell receptor beta chains from the same sample are listed, as sequenced in a study of T cells in Graves' hyperthyroidism and ophthalmopathy. Regions amplified from RNA transcripts were the TCR beta CDR3 regions. HTBI primers were employed in a first-round RT-PCR of the TCR CDR3. TCRdb ran MiXCR on the multiplex PCR reads and lists one entry per CDR3 protein. The sample records 690,000 or so distinct CDR3 sequences, approximately 18% being singletons. The source material was blood. The receptors stem from a woman between 50 and 59 years old with Graves' hyperthyroidism that later progressed to Graves' ophthalmopathy.

This clonotype occurred many times. The rearrangement links TRBV27 to TRBJ2-7; 7 bases align to TRBD1. Germline-derived CDR1 and CDR2 are MNHEY and SMNVEV (reference sequence). V lost 0 bases to trimming and J lost 5 bases; unmatched junction nucleotides: 4. The CDR3 has 14 residues. CDR3 region: CASSLSVRGNEQYF. The CDR3 nucleotides are TGTGCCAGCAGTTTATCCGTCAGGGGGAACGAGCAGTACTTC.

This clonotype has ten or more counts. The J gene is TRBJ1-2, the V gene TRBV20-1; D not resolved. This CDR3 is 11 amino acids long. Trimming pared 3 bases from V and 3 bases from J, leaving 5 bases between. Per the germline V gene, CDR1 is DFQATT and CDR2 is SNEGSKA (reference sequence). In nucleotides, the CDR3 is TGCAGTGCTAGGGACGACTATGGCTACACCTTC. Protein: CSARDDYGYTF.

In this sample, this clonotype turned up many times. J is TRBJ2-7 and V is TRBV30, with TRBD1 as a possible D gene (5 bases). The germline V gene has CDR1 GTSNPN and CDR2 SVGIG (reference sequence). The CDR3 sequence is 12 residues long. V lost 8 bases to trimming and J lost 0 bases, with 11 bases between them. CDR3 nucleotide sequence: TGTGCCGGGGCAGACAGCTCCTACGAGCAGTACTTC. Translated, it gives CAGADSSYEQYF.

A remark on this clonotype: A much more abundant neighbour one base away suggests this may be a read error. The V gene is TRBV30, the J gene TRBJ1-2; D is unresolved. This CDR3 region has 12 residues. Germline V lookup: CDR1 GTSNPN, CDR2 SVGIG (reference sequence). The CDR3 coding sequence is TGTGCCTGGAGTGAAGAGGCCCTAGGCTACGCCTTC. As protein: CAWSEEALGYAF.

This clonotype was counted many times. The chain carries TRBV7-3 and TRBJ2-1, with unresolved D. CDR3 length: 13 amino acids. CDR1 is SGHTA, CDR2 FQGTGA, per germline. Trimming took off 1 base at V and 7 bases at J, with 8 bases between the two ends. CDR3 sequence reads: CASSLMADNEQFF. CDR3 DNA: TGTGCCAGCAGCTTAATGGCCGATAATGAGCAGTTCTTC.

The table lists this clonotype with a few counts. This chain links TRBV29-1 with TRBJ2-7; 7 nucleotides agree with TRBD1. J was trimmed by 2 bases and V by 4 bases; bases with no gene match: 5. The CDR3 extends over 13 amino acids. Germline loops: CDR1 SQVTM, CDR2 ANQGSEA. The CDR3 loop reads CSVVWDSAYEQYF. The CDR3 DNA follows: TGCAGCGTTGTTTGGGACAGCGCCTACGAGCAGTACTTC.

V and J are TRBV18 and TRBJ1-3, with D maybe TRBD1 (6 bases). With 3 bases removed from V and 1 base from J, the gap between germline ends came to 10 bases. The CDR3 totals 15 residues. The germline V gene has CDR1 KGHSH and CDR2 LQKENI. CDR3 loop: CASSPVGGSGNTIYF. The CDR3 DNA reads TGTGCCAGCTCACCCGTAGGGGGATCTGGAAACACCATATATTTT.

V and J are TRBV28 and TRBJ2-7; D not resolved. V was cut by 5 bases and J by 6 bases, with 17 bases left in between. CDR1 and CDR2 from the germline V gene are MDHEN and SYDVKM. There are 14 residues in the CDR3. The CDR3 DNA follows: TGTGCCAGCAGTCCCCCCGGTTTATGGGGCGAGCAGTACTTC. Protein: CASSPPGLWGEQYF.

The chain is built from TRBV20-1 and TRBJ2-7; 12 positions agree with TRBD2. J gave up 4 bases and V 4 bases, and 17 bases lay outside the gene matches. From germline, CDR1 is DFQATT and CDR2 SNEGSKA (reference sequence). This CDR3 has 18 residues. The CDR3 DNA sequence: TGCAGTGCTAATACACCACGACTAGCGGGAGTTTCACAGTACGAGCAGTACTTC. Amino acids: CSANTPRLAGVSQYEQYF.

This clonotype was detected many times. The chain employs TRBV3-1 and TRBJ2-5; D not resolved. CDR3 length: 15 amino acids. Trimming removed 0 bases at V and 5 bases at J, with 13 bases between. Germline values: CDR1 LGHDT, CDR2 YNNKEL (reference sequence). CDR3 nucleotides: TGTGCCAGCAGCCAAGATTTGCAGCTCAGGGAGACCCAGTACTTC. Translating gives CASSQDLQLRETQYF.

This clonotype was observed a handful of times. This chain connects TRBV5-1 to TRBJ2-3, with D unresolved. Trimming removed 4 bases from V and 2 bases from J, with 5 bases in between. Per the germline V gene, CDR1 is SGHRS and CDR2 is YFSETQ. CDR3 length: 12 amino acids. The chain's CDR3 is CASSRTTDTQYF. CDR3 nucleotides: TGCGCCAGCAGCCGTACCACAGATACGCAGTATTTT.